This TCR beta chain stems from a study of blood T cells in healthy people across ages. Alongside a J-beta primer mix, a sample-barcoded 5' primer served in a second PCR lasting roughly 6 to 12 cycles. A tag from a template-switch adaptor with 12 random nucleotides marked each cDNA molecule. Each sample provided no less than 2.5 million CDR3-containing paired-end reads. One entry per CDR3 protein, called by TCRdb with MiXCR from the 5' RACE reads. This table has some 780,000 distinct CDR3 sequences, 56% appearing once. Turning to this clonotype: Its specificity is unknown.

Findings of the study overall: Per-million-T-cell TCR beta diversity fell roughly linearly with age.

Extraction yielded at least 6 micrograms of total RNA per sample. The sequence derives from a man in his forties or fifties in good health. Source material: blood.

The DNA for the CDR3 is TGTGCCAGCAGCCACAGGGTCTCTGTCGAGCAGTACTTC. Encoded protein: CASSHRVSVEQYF. This chain connects TRBV3-1 to TRBJ2-7, with a weak D call TRBD1 (5 bases). The CDR3 totals 13 residues. Trimming removed 3 bases from V and 6 bases from J, with 12 bases in between. CDR1 LGHDT and CDR2 YNNKEL come from the germline V gene (reference sequence).